The 14 T cell receptor beta chains presented below share a single source sample, sequenced in a study of blood T cell repertoires in COVID-19. Some clones are missing from TCRdb's copy, which holds only in-frame ones; the method was immunoSEQ multiplex PCR. The sample contains approximately 150,000 clones, 88% of which appear only once. Specimen: peripheral blood. These receptors all stem from a woman in her forties or fifties with acute or convalescent COVID-19.

The chain employs TRBV7-2 and TRBJ1-6; D not resolved. The CDR3 runs 17 residues. Per the germline V gene, CDR1 is SGHTA and CDR2 is FQGNSA. The ends were cut back, 1 base at V and 0 bases at J, with 10 bases in the middle. DNA for the CDR3: TGTGCCAGCAGCTTAGACGCCCGTAGCTCCTATAATTCACCCCTCCACTTT. This gives the protein CASSLDARSSYNSPLHF.

The V call is TRBV9, the J call TRBJ2-1; maybe TRBD2 (5 bases). The CDR3 covers 16 residues. V lost 3 bases and J 1 base, leaving 14 bases between the germline ends. CDR1 and CDR2 (germline): SGDLS, YYNGEE. CDR3 in DNA: TGTGCCAGCAGCGAGGATGCGGGTGTATCCTACAATGAGCAGTTCTTC. Translation gives CASSEDAGVSYNEQFF.

The V call is TRBV4-2, the J call TRBJ1-5; 9 bases map to TRBD1. The CDR3 length is 16 residues. Germline values: CDR1 LGHNA, CDR2 YNFKEQ. Trimming removed 2 bases from V and 5 bases from J; junction bases left unmatched: 7. DNA of the CDR3: TGTGCCAGCAGCCAACTCCCGGGACAGGGCGATCAGCCCCAGCATTTT. It specifies CASSQLPGQGDQPQHF.

This chain links TRBV3-1 (or the pseudogene TRBV3-2) with TRBJ2-5; the D is unclear. The germline V and J ends were trimmed by 0 bases and 4 bases, with 3 bases remaining between them. CDR1 is LGHDT, CDR2 YNNKEL, per germline (reference sequence). There are 12 residues in the CDR3. DNA of the CDR3: TGTGCCAGCAGCCAAGAAGCAGAGACCCAGTACTTC. Residues: CASSQEAETQYF.

This chain uses TRBV9 with TRBJ1-3, with D unclear. The germline V gene encodes CDR1 SGDLS and CDR2 YYNGEE. This CDR3 region has 15 residues. The germline V and J ends were trimmed by 3 bases and 0 bases, with 10 bases remaining between them. CDR3 bases: TGTGCCAGCAGCGCCCCGGGAACCTCTGGAAACACCATATATTTT. Translating gives CASSAPGTSGNTIYF.

The chain carries TRBV11-3 and TRBJ2-7; 8 bases align to TRBD1. The CDR3 consists of 13 residues. Germline V gene data show CDR1 as SGHNT and CDR2 as YENEEA. Trimming removed 6 bases from V and 3 bases from J; junction bases left unmatched: 4. The CDR3 nucleotides are TGTGCCAGCAGTCTAACAGGGGGCTACGAGCAGTACTTC. It is translated as CASSLTGGYEQYF. Based on the CDR3 plus reference TRBV11-3 and TRBJ2-7, the full variable domain is EAGVVQSPRYKIIEKKQPVAFWCNPISGHNTLYWYLQNLGQGPELLIRYENEEAVDDSQLPKDRFSAERLKGVDSTLKIQPAELGDSAVYLCASSLTGGYEQYFGPGTRLTVT.

The V and J genes are TRBV5-1 and TRBJ2-2; D possibly corresponds to TRBD2 (6 bases). V lost 3 bases and J 5 bases, leaving 14 bases between the germline ends. The CDR3 extends over 15 amino acids. Germline CDR1 and CDR2: SGHRS and YFSETQ. The CDR3 protein is CASSSGPEGTGELFF. The CDR3 DNA reads TGCGCCAGCAGCTCGGGCCCGGAGGGAACCGGGGAGCTGTTTTTT.

J is TRBJ1-2 and V is TRBV5-1; no clear D gene. This CDR3 has 16 amino acids. Germline values: CDR1 SGHRS, CDR2 YFSETQ. The germline V and J ends were trimmed by 0 bases and 0 bases, with 12 bases remaining between them. The CDR3 spells CASSLVGGSSNYGYTF. Written as DNA, the CDR3 is TGCGCCAGCAGCTTGGTGGGAGGGAGCTCTAACTATGGCTACACCTTC.

CDR3 nucleotide sequence: TGTGCCAGCAGTGGATGGGGACAGGGATTCGGCAATGAGCAGTTCTTC. Protein sequence: CASSGWGQGFGNEQFF. The genes are TRBV25-1 and TRBJ2-1; TRBD1 matches at 9 bases. The CDR3 covers 16 residues. V was clipped by 4 bases and J by 6 bases; unmatched bases: 10. Germline CDR1 is MGHDK and CDR2 is SYGVNS.

J is TRBJ1-2 and V is TRBV2, with TRBD1 as a possible D gene (6 bases). With 6 bases removed from V and 12 bases from J, the gap between germline ends came to 11 bases. CDR3 size: 10 residues. Per germline, CDR1 SNHLY and CDR2 FYNNEI. As DNA, the CDR3 is TGTGCCAGCAGCGGACAGTCTCACACCTTC. Translation: CASSGQSHTF.

This clone has more than one count but fewer than ten. The CDR3 region is CASSFVRTEQYF. DNA of the CDR3: TGTGCCAGCAGTTTTGTGAGAACCGAGCAGTACTTC. The chain carries TRBV12-3 or TRBV12-4 and TRBJ2-7; D not resolved. The germline V and J ends were trimmed by 3 bases and 6 bases, with 9 bases remaining between them. CDR3 length equals 12 residues.

J is TRBJ1-6 and V is TRBV5-1; D gene unclear. Germline assignment: CDR1 SGHRS and CDR2 YFSETQ. V dropped 4 bases and J dropped 7 bases, with 15 bases sitting between them. This CDR3 has 15 amino acids. The CDR3 DNA reads TGCGCCAGCAGCCCAGATGGTCAGATAAATTCACCCCTCCACTTT. The encoded protein is CASSPDGQINSPLHF.

The chain employs TRBV6-1 and TRBJ1-5; no firm D call. CDR3 length: 15 residues. The V end was cut by 3 bases, the J end by 2 bases, with 11 bases between. Germline V gene data show CDR1 as MNHNS and CDR2 as SASEGT. CDR3 amino acids: CASSESLLGNQPQHF. For the CDR3, the DNA is TGTGCCAGCAGTGAGAGTTTATTAGGCAATCAGCCCCAGCATTTT.

This chain uses TRBV11-1 with TRBJ2-7; 7 nucleotides match TRBD1. CDR3 length: 14 amino acids. J gave up 2 bases and V 4 bases, and 5 bases lay outside the gene matches. The germline V gene encodes CDR1 SGHAT and CDR2 FQDESV (reference sequence). CDR3 amino acids: CASSSAGTAYEQYF. CDR3 coding DNA: TGTGCCAGCAGCTCCGCCGGGACAGCCTACGAGCAGTACTTC.